This T cell receptor beta chain is drawn from a study of blood T cell repertoires in COVID-19. For the study at large: Researchers got acute and convalescent COVID-19 samples from the United States, Italy and Spain.

Trimming stripped 5 bases from V and 5 bases from J, with 9 bases between. Germline V gene sequence: CDR1 SQVTM, CDR2 ANQGSEA. The length of the CDR3 is 11 residues. Authors' analysis steps: Estimation of nucleated cell counts was performed using reference gene primer amplification. Generated by immunoSEQ multiplex PCR, the TCRdb table keeps only in-frame clones and is missing some. V and J calls and clone size follow that table, whereas D and trimming were derived from the DNA. The data show approximately 89,000 clones, with roughly 87% seen just once and 4% to 5.5% held by the top ten. Sequencing was carried out using peripheral blood. The chain carries TRBV29-1 and TRBJ1-2, with D tentatively TRBD1 (6 bases). This TCR derives from a man in his 70s with acute or convalescent COVID-19. The CDR3 region has the DNA TGCAGCGTTAGGGGGGGTTATGGCTACACCTTC. Protein sequence: CSVRGGYGYTF.